This is a list of T cell receptor beta chains from one sample in a study of blood T cell repertoires in COVID-19. Produced via immunoSEQ multiplex PCR; TCRdb's table is partial and in-frame only. The sample yields nearly 110,000 clones, around 80% seen once. Material: peripheral blood. The receptor set was obtained from a man older than 75 with COVID-19, enrolled during active disease. The CDR3 runs from the conserved cysteine through the conserved F or W. Each record gives: J gene, V gene, D gene, clone size, CDR3 DNA, CDR3 protein. The D gene is left open where the match is weak. Size tells how often a clone was seen (once, few, many) or the class of an expanded clone, and some rows leave it out.

j_gene: TRBJ2-4; v_gene: TRBV5-1; d_gene: NA; abundance: NA; CDR3nt: TGCGCCAGCAGCTCGCCGTCCTCGGTGGTCGGCGGCATTCAGTACTTC; CDR3aa: CASSSPSSVVGGIQYF
j_gene: TRBJ1-4; v_gene: TRBV5-6; d_gene: NA; abundance: NA; CDR3nt: TGTGCCAGCAGCTCATTCGCAGGGTACAAAGAACTGTTTTTT; CDR3aa: CASSSFAGYKELFF
j_gene: TRBJ2-7; v_gene: TRBV5-6; d_gene: TRBD2; abundance: NA; CDR3nt: TGTGCCAGCAGCTTGGGGCGGGAGGCTACCTACGAGCAGTACTTC; CDR3aa: CASSLGREATYEQYF
j_gene: TRBJ2-4; v_gene: TRBV7-2; d_gene: NA; abundance: NA; CDR3nt: TGTGCCAGCAGCTTAGAGGCCAGGGCGGGGAGCATTCAGTACTTC; CDR3aa: CASSLEARAGSIQYF
j_gene: TRBJ2-1; v_gene: TRBV19; d_gene: NA; abundance: once; CDR3nt: TGTGCCAGTAGTATCCAATCGGACAGACCTTACAATGAGCAGTTCTTC; CDR3aa: CASSIQSDRPYNEQFF
j_gene: TRBJ2-7; v_gene: TRBV28; d_gene: TRBD1; abundance: few; CDR3nt: TGTGCCAGCAGTTTAGGACAGGGCGACTACTATGAGCAGTACTTC; CDR3aa: CASSLGQGDYYEQYF
j_gene: TRBJ2-3; v_gene: TRBV5-1; d_gene: TRBD1; abundance: NA; CDR3nt: TGCGCCAGCAGCCGGGACAGACAAGACACAGATACGCAGTATTTT; CDR3aa: CASSRDRQDTDTQYF
j_gene: TRBJ2-7; v_gene: TRBV4-1; d_gene: TRBD1; abundance: NA; CDR3nt: TGCGCCAGCAGTTCCGGACCGACAGGGGGGTTCTACGAGCAGTACTTC; CDR3aa: CASSSGPTGGFYEQYF
j_gene: TRBJ2-1; v_gene: TRBV28; d_gene: TRBD1; abundance: NA; CDR3nt: TGTGCCAGCAGTTTCCCGAACAGGGGGCGCAATGAGCAGTTCTTC; CDR3aa: CASSFPNRGRNEQFF
j_gene: TRBJ2-3; v_gene: TRBV18; d_gene: TRBD1; abundance: NA; CDR3nt: TGTGCCAGCTCACAGACAGGGGACCCCACAGATACGCAGTATTTT; CDR3aa: CASSQTGDPTDTQYF
j_gene: TRBJ2-1; v_gene: TRBV19; d_gene: TRBD2; abundance: NA; CDR3nt: TGTGCCAGTAGTAAGGGACTAGCGGGGTCGTGGACCTACAATGAGCAGTTCTTC; CDR3aa: CASSKGLAGSWTYNEQFF
j_gene: TRBJ1-2; v_gene: TRBV5-1; d_gene: NA; abundance: once; CDR3nt: TGCGCCAGCAGCTTGGGACAGCAAGGCTATGGCTACACCTTC; CDR3aa: CASSLGQQGYGYTF
j_gene: TRBJ2-7; v_gene: TRBV5-3; d_gene: TRBD1; abundance: NA; CDR3nt: TGTGCCAGAAGAGAGGGACAGGGGGTGACGAGGCAGTACTTC; CDR3aa: CARREGQGVTRQYF
j_gene: TRBJ2-5; v_gene: TRBV18; d_gene: TRBD2; abundance: NA; CDR3nt: TGTGCCAGCTCACCCGCGGGGGAGGGAGAGACCCAGTACTTC; CDR3aa: CASSPAGEGETQYF
j_gene: TRBJ1-2; v_gene: TRBV28; d_gene: TRBD1; abundance: NA; CDR3nt: TGTGCCAGCAGCCCTAGGACAGGTTACCCCTTTGCCTATGGCTACACCTTC; CDR3aa: CASSPRTGYPFAYGYTF
j_gene: TRBJ1-2; v_gene: TRBV7-2; d_gene: NA; abundance: NA; CDR3nt: TGTGCCAGCAGCTTAGAACCACCGAGTATTCCAACCTTC; CDR3aa: CASSLEPPSIPTF
j_gene: TRBJ2-7; v_gene: TRBV15; d_gene: NA; abundance: few; CDR3nt: TGTGCCACCAGCATGACAGGTTCTAGCTCCTACGAGCAGTACTTC; CDR3aa: CATSMTGSSSYEQYF
j_gene: TRBJ2-1; v_gene: TRBV18; d_gene: TRBD1; abundance: NA; CDR3nt: TGTGCCAGCTCATCCGGACAGGGGGTAGGCAATGAGCAGTTCTTC; CDR3aa: CASSSGQGVGNEQFF
j_gene: TRBJ2-7; v_gene: TRBV3-1/TRBV3-2; d_gene: NA; abundance: NA; CDR3nt: TGTGCCAGCAGCCAAGGACTCCTCTACGAGCAGTACTTC; CDR3aa: CASSQGLLYEQYF
j_gene: TRBJ1-1; v_gene: TRBV9; d_gene: NA; abundance: NA; CDR3nt: TGTGCCAGCAGCGTAGCTACCTCGAGCACTGAAGCTTTCTTT; CDR3aa: CASSVATSSTEAFF
j_gene: TRBJ2-1; v_gene: TRBV4-1; d_gene: TRBD2; abundance: NA; CDR3nt: TGCGCCAGCAGCCCTCGACTAGCGGGAGGGACGTGGAGTAAGTATGAGCAGTTCTTC; CDR3aa: CASSPRLAGGTWSKYEQFF
j_gene: TRBJ1-1; v_gene: TRBV28; d_gene: NA; abundance: NA; CDR3nt: TGTGCCAGCACCTTCACCGGGTGGAACACTGAAGCTTTCTTT; CDR3aa: CASTFTGWNTEAFF